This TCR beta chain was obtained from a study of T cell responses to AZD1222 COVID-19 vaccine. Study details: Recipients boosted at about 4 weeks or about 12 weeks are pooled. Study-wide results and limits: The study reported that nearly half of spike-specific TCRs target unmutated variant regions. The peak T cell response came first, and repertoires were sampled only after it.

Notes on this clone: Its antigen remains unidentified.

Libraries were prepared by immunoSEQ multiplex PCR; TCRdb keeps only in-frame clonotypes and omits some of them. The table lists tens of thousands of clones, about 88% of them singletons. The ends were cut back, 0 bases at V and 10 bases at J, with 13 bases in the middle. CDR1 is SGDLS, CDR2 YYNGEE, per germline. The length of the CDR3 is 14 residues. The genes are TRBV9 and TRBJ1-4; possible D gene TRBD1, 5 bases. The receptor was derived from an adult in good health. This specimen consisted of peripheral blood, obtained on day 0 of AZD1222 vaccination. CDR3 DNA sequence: TGTGCCAGCAGCGTAGAGGGGAGGGGCGGAAAACTGTTTTTT. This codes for CASSVEGRGGKLFF.